Listed below are T cell receptor beta chains from one sample, sequenced in a study of cytomegalovirus exposure and HLA in healthy donors. TCRdb's copy holds only in-frame clones and misses some; the assay was immunoSEQ multiplex PCR. This sample yields approximately 150,000 clones, of which roughly 86% are seen a single time; around 10% belongs to the top ten. The sample was PBMCs. The receptors were sampled from a man aged 18 to 29 in good health and CMV-seropositive. The conserved cysteine and the conserved F or W are not part of the CDR3 here. The listing skips clone size in some rows; elsewhere it reads once, few, many or a size class.

v_gene	len	abundance	j_gene	CDR3aa
TRBV7-8	13	once	TRBJ1-5	ASSLMTGGSLPQH
TRBV5-1	11	few	TRBJ2-7	ASSLMVAGEQY
TRBV7-8	13	-	TRBJ1-4	ASSLGGQSGKKLF
TRBV29-1	9	-	TRBJ2-7	SALDSYEQY
TRBV10-3	11	-	TRBJ2-1	AITAGPYNEQF
TRBV7-9	12	-	TRBJ1-4	ASRTGGSNEKLF
TRBV6-6	13	-	TRBJ2-3	ASSWVAGGTDTQY
TRBV27	12	once	TRBJ1-2	ASSLRGGAFGYT
TRBV5-1	14	once	TRBJ2-3	ASSLGAGVGTDTQY
TRBV4-1	16	-	TRBJ2-7	ASSQLVPQGFGSYEQY
TRBV14	12	-	TRBJ1-1	ASSRQGFVAEAF
TRBV7-7	12	-	TRBJ2-5	ASAKDRGEETQY
TRBV6-4	12	-	TRBJ2-3	ASSARQSTDTQY
TRBV5-4	11	few	TRBJ2-7	ASSPRPPREQY
TRBV7-2	11	-	TRBJ2-1	ASSLVWANEQF
TRBV5-6	12	once	TRBJ1-1	ASSLLQGKTEAF
TRBV2	13	-	TRBJ1-2	ASSAPDRGVGGYT
TRBV6-4	11	few	TRBJ2-7	AIPGQGFYEQY
TRBV23-1	12	-	TRBJ2-7	ASTPGQGAPEQY
TRBV5-1	12	-	TRBJ2-5	ASSFDTVDGTQY
TRBV15	12	-	TRBJ1-1	ATAEGDHHTEAF
TRBV5-1	13	few	TRBJ2-2	ASSQGGSNTGELF
TRBV18	16	-	TRBJ2-1	ASSPLGERESSYNEQF
TRBV2	15	-	TRBJ2-3	ASSEIRGSSHTDTQY
TRBV4-1	13	once	TRBJ1-2	ASSQDPRLNYGYT
TRBV18	12	-	TRBJ2-5	ASSPPGVEETQY